Listed here are 3 T cell receptor beta chains from one sample, sequenced in a study of OX40 agonist ivuxolimab in advanced cancers. Library method: the immunoSEQ multiplex PCR assay. Held by TCRdb, this immuneACCESS table contains in-frame sequences only and omits some clones. Under half of the omission traces to an unresolved V gene where checked; the cause of the rest is unknown. The sample table records about 21,000 clones; about four fifths of these occur just once. The ten largest clonotypes hold about 28% of the sample. Material: CD4+ or CD8+ T cells sorted from blood, obtained in a trial of the OX40 agonist ivuxolimab. Source of these receptors: an adult with an advanced solid tumor such as melanoma, head and neck, liver or kidney cancer.

This chain links TRBV5-8 with TRBJ2-7; D uncertain. In germline, CDR1 is SGHTS, CDR2 YDEGEE. V was clipped by 6 bases and J by 0 bases, with 10 bases between them. The CDR3 contains 13 residues. The CDR3 DNA reads TGTGCCAGCACTGCGCAGGTCTCCTACGAGCAGTACTTC. It is translated as CASTAQVSYEQYF.

The CDR3 is CASLAGGTYEQYF. In nucleotides, the CDR3 is TGTGCCAGCTTAGCGGGAGGAACCTACGAGCAGTACTTC. V and J are TRBV2 and TRBJ2-7, with 10 bases fitting TRBD2. Trimming cost V 8 bases and J 2 bases; bases outside gene matches: 3. The CDR3 has 13 residues. Per the germline V gene, CDR1 is SNHLY and CDR2 is FYNNEI.

CDR3 coding DNA: TGTGCCAGCAGCTTAGGCGCAGATACGCAGTATTTT. Translation: CASSLGADTQYF. The chain employs TRBV7-6 and TRBJ2-3; no reliable D call. Germline V gene lookup returns CDR1 SGHVS and CDR2 FNYEAQ. The ends were cut back, 1 base at V and 4 bases at J, with 3 bases in the middle. The CDR3 sequence is 12 residues long.